Below, one T cell receptor beta chain is given with its context. With a J-beta primer mix and a sample-barcoded 5' primer, a second PCR ran about 7 to 12 cycles. From the 5' RACE reads, TCRdb called clonotypes with MiXCR, one entry per CDR3 protein. The sample has roughly 800,000 distinct CDR3 sequences, 58% seen once. The data stem from a study of blood T cells in healthy people across ages. Germline V gene lookup returns CDR1 SGHTA and CDR2 FQGNSA. The CDR3 runs 15 residues. Between the trimmed V and J ends, which lost 6 bases and 8 bases, there was a span of 20 bases. This chain uses TRBV7-2 with TRBJ2-1; possibly TRBD2 for D (5 bases). The source is a man aged 25 to 40 in good health. The sample comprised blood. CDR3 in amino acids: CTSSSGAPGGHEQFF. As DNA, the CDR3 is TGTACCAGCAGTTCTGGCGCCCCCGGAGGTCATGAGCAGTTCTTC.